These 32 T cell receptor beta chains share one sample of origin, sequenced in a study of cytomegalovirus exposure and HLA in healthy donors. Researchers ran the PCR with 60 Vbeta and 13 Jbeta primers. Only in-frame clones appear in the TCRdb table, and some are missing; sequencing was by immunoSEQ multiplex PCR. The sample has a few hundred thousand clones, 83% seen once; the top ten hold 1.4%. Material for sequencing was PBMCs. The source is a girl aged 10 to 17 in good health and CMV-seronegative.

The chain has TRBV2 and TRBJ2-3; tentative D call: TRBD1 (6 bases). The V gene's germline CDR1 is SNHLY and CDR2 FYNNEI. This CDR3 contains 15 residues. Trimming pared 1 base from V and 2 bases from J, leaving 10 bases between. The CDR3 is CASSEDGGLTDTQYF. CDR3 bases: TGTGCCAGCAGTGAAGATGGGGGCCTCACAGATACGCAGTATTTT.

This chain joins TRBV28 and TRBJ2-7, with 9 bases identical to TRBD1. CDR1 is MDHEN, CDR2 SYDVKM, per germline. The CDR3 consists of 15 residues. The ends lost 4 bases at V and 2 bases at J; junction bases unmatched: 6. The chain's CDR3 is CASSSGTGLTYEQYF. The DNA of the CDR3 is TGTGCCAGCAGTTCCGGGACAGGGCTAACCTACGAGCAGTACTTC.

This chain uses TRBV2 with TRBJ1-4; no firm D call. The CDR3 totals 13 residues. V lost 7 bases and J 9 bases, leaving 15 bases between the germline ends. The germline V gene encodes CDR1 SNHLY and CDR2 FYNNEI. CDR3 in DNA: TGTGCCAGCAACCCCTTGGGAGGACAAAAACTGTTTTTT. It yields the protein CASNPLGGQKLFF.

The V gene is TRBV28, the J gene TRBJ2-3, with D possibly being TRBD2 (5 bases). Germline V gene sequence: CDR1 MDHEN, CDR2 SYDVKM. The CDR3 sequence is 15 residues long. Trimming left V 2 bases short and J 2 bases short, with 11 bases between. In DNA, the CDR3 is TGTGCCAGCAGTTTAATGGGGAGCGACACAGATACGCAGTATTTT. Residues: CASSLMGSDTDTQYF.

The rearrangement uses TRBV14 and TRBJ1-2; no firm D call. The germline V and J ends were trimmed by 1 base and 8 bases, with 8 bases remaining between them. The CDR3 spans 12 residues. Germline-derived CDR1 and CDR2 are SGHDN and FVKESK. CDR3 region: CASSQAPQGYTF. The DNA of the CDR3 is TGTGCCAGCAGCCAAGCACCCCAGGGCTACACCTTC.

This sequence joins TRBV18 and TRBJ1-5; 8 bases align to TRBD1. Per the germline V gene, CDR1 is KGHSH and CDR2 is LQKENI. CDR3 size: 13 residues. V lost 4 bases, J lost 4 bases, and 0 bases stayed unmatched. CDR3 in amino acids: CASSRTGNQPQHF. The CDR3 DNA reads as TGTGCCAGCTCACGGACAGGGAATCAGCCCCAGCATTTT.

The V call is TRBV19, the J call TRBJ1-2; 7 bases fit TRBD1. The CDR3 length is 16 residues. The J segment lost 0 bases and the V segment lost 1 base, leaving 5 bases of the junction unmatched. Germline V gene sequence: CDR1 LNHDA, CDR2 SQIVND (reference sequence). The CDR3 loop reads CASSIGQGPSNYGYTF. CDR3 bases: TGTGCCAGTAGTATAGGACAGGGACCATCTAACTATGGCTACACCTTC. Based on the CDR3 plus reference TRBV19 and TRBJ1-2, the full variable domain is DGGITQSPKYLFRKEGQNVTLSCEQNLNHDAMYWYRQDPGQGLRLIYYSQIVNDFQKGDIAEGYSVSREKKESFPLTVTSAQKNPTAFYLCASSIGQGPSNYGYTFGSGTRLTVV.

A single count supports this clone. Other DNA sequences of this sample code for an identical CDR3. This chain joins TRBV28 and TRBJ2-7; no clear D gene. The CDR3 is made up of 11 amino acids. The V and J ends lost 5 bases and 2 bases respectively, with 4 bases between them. Looked up from germline, CDR1 is MDHEN and CDR2 is SYDVKM. The CDR3 DNA reads as TGTGCCAGCAGTCCCACCTACGAGCAGTACTTC. It encodes CASSPTYEQYF.

The genes are TRBV27 and TRBJ2-1; 11 bases map to TRBD2. Germline V CDR1 and CDR2: MNHEY, SMNVEV (reference sequence). This CDR3 contains 15 residues. The trim removed 6 bases at V and 5 bases at J, leaving 6 bases unmatched. CDR3 sequence reads: CASRQGLAEDNEQFF. In DNA, the CDR3 is TGTGCCAGCAGGCAGGGACTAGCGGAGGACAATGAGCAGTTCTTC.

The rearrangement uses TRBV6-1 and TRBJ2-5; 9 bases are a match to TRBD2. The junction had 7 bases not matched to a gene; V was cut back by 4 bases and J by 4 bases. The CDR3 extends over 15 amino acids. Germline V lookup: CDR1 MNHNS, CDR2 SASEGT. CDR3 sequence: CASSAVTSGRETQYF. CDR3 sequence (DNA): TGTGCCAGCAGTGCCGTGACTAGCGGAAGAGAGACCCAGTACTTC.

The sample holds a few counts of this clone. The same CDR3 is also encoded by other DNA sequences in this sample. CDR3 nucleotide sequence: TGTGCCAGCAGCCTAACAGGGAACACTGAAGCTTTCTTT. This encodes CASSLTGNTEAFF. V and J are TRBV7-9 and TRBJ1-1; a possible D gene is TRBD1 (5 bases). CDR1 is SEHNR, CDR2 FQNEAQ, per germline (reference sequence). The CDR3 spans 13 residues. The V and J ends lost 5 bases and 1 base respectively, with 8 bases between them.

The sample holds a few counts of this clone. The chain is built from TRBV5-1 and TRBJ2-1; TRBD2 matches at 11 bases. The germline V gene has CDR1 SGHRS and CDR2 YFSETQ. The CDR3 length is 15 residues. The trim removed 4 bases at V and 2 bases at J, leaving 2 bases unmatched. DNA of the CDR3: TGCGCCAGCAGCGTAGCGGGAGGGGCCTACAATGAGCAGTTCTTC. The encoded protein is CASSVAGGAYNEQFF.

The chain recombines TRBV7-2 with TRBJ1-2; 7 nucleotides match TRBD1. The V and J ends lost 4 bases and 8 bases, in that order; junction bases with no gene match: 16. The CDR3 runs to 16 residues. Germline lookup yields CDR1 SGHTA and CDR2 FQGNSA. CDR3 sequence (DNA): TGTGCCAGCAGCTCGTCCCAGCGGACAGGTCCTGCGGGCTACACCTTC. As protein: CASSSSQRTGPAGYTF.

The CDR3 loop is CAWTPGQGPYNEQFF. The CDR3 region has the DNA TGTGCCTGGACACCGGGACAGGGACCCTACAATGAGCAGTTCTTC. J is TRBJ2-1 and V is TRBV30; 9 nucleotides line up with TRBD1. The CDR3 sequence is 15 residues long. V lost 4 bases and J lost 2; bases outside the gene matches: 6. The germline CDR1 and CDR2 sequences are GTSNPN and SVGIG (reference sequence).

This clone was counted once. The CDR3 bases are TGTGCCAGCAGCGTAGGGGAAGGAAGGGGCTACGAGCAGTACTTC. Encoded protein: CASSVGEGRGYEQYF. The chain is built from TRBV9 and TRBJ2-7; TRBD1 might be the D (5 bases). Germline CDR1 is SGDLS and CDR2 is YYNGEE. Trimming stripped 0 bases from V and 3 bases from J, with 13 bases between. The CDR3 spans 15 residues. The complete variable domain, with remaining parts taken from reference TRBV9 and TRBJ2-7, reads DSGVTQTPKHLITATGQRVTLRCSPRSGDLSVYWYQQSLDQGLQFLIQYYNGEERAKGNILERFSAQQFPDLHSELNLSSLELGDSALYFCASSVGEGRGYEQYFGPGTRLTVT.

The table lists this clone with a few counts. This chain links TRBV27 with TRBJ1-6; 8 positions match TRBD1. Germline V lookup: CDR1 MNHEY, CDR2 SMNVEV (reference sequence). The junction had 6 bases not matched to a gene; V was cut back by 1 base and J by 10 bases. This CDR3 contains 15 residues. The CDR3 reads CASSLYPGQGSPLHF. CDR3 coding DNA: TGTGCCAGCAGTTTATATCCAGGACAGGGATCACCCCTCCACTTT.

The V and J genes are TRBV18 and TRBJ1-1; tentatively, D is TRBD1 (5 bases). The V gene lost 3 bases and the J gene lost 3 bases, with 14 bases spanning the gap. The germline V gene encodes CDR1 KGHSH and CDR2 LQKENI. The CDR3 is made up of 15 amino acids. CDR3 sequence (DNA): TGTGCCAGCTCACCGCGAGGGACTCAGTACACTGAAGCTTTCTTT. Translation gives CASSPRGTQYTEAFF. Full variable domain (outside the CDR3, taken from reference TRBV18 and TRBJ1-1): NAGVMQNPRHLVRRRGQEARLRCSPMKGHSHVYWYRQLPEEGLKFMVYLQKENIIDESGMPKERFSAEFPKEGPSILRIQQVVRGDSAAYFCASSPRGTQYTEAFFGQGTRLTVV.

In the case of this clone: The same CDR3 is also encoded by other DNA sequences in this sample. The V call is TRBV6-1, the J call TRBJ1-1; weak D call: TRBD1 (5 bases). V gave up 6 bases and J gave up 1 base, with 9 bases separating them. The CDR3 is 13 amino acids. Germline V lookup: CDR1 MNHNS, CDR2 SASEGT. CDR3 amino acids: CASSPRGNTEAFF. The DNA of the CDR3 is TGTGCCAGCAGCCCAAGGGGGAACACTGAAGCTTTCTTT.

The rearrangement links TRBV27 to TRBJ1-1, with D unclear. This CDR3 has 11 amino acids. V gave up 10 bases and J gave up 1 base, with 7 bases separating them. The germline gives CDR1 MNHEY, CDR2 SMNVEV (reference sequence). The CDR3: CAIHTNTEAFF. In DNA form, the CDR3 reads TGTGCCATCCACACGAACACTGAAGCTTTCTTT.

The chain uses TRBV11-2 and TRBJ2-7; D might be TRBD1 (6 bases). Germline CDR1 is SGHAT and CDR2 is FQNNGV. The CDR3 covers 15 residues. V lost 1 base to trimming and J lost 4 bases, with 14 bases between them. The DNA for the CDR3 is TGTGCCAGCAGCTTAGCACAGGGTGGAGGATACGAGCAGTACTTC. Translation: CASSLAQGGGYEQYF.

V usage is TRBV7-9 and J usage is TRBJ1-5; D is possibly TRBD1 (5 bases). The CDR3 runs 15 residues. V shed 5 bases and J shed 5 bases, with 16 bases lying between them. The germline gives CDR1 SEHNR, CDR2 FQNEAQ (reference sequence). Here the CDR3 DNA reads TGTGCCAGCAGCACCACAGGCCCGCTCGATCAGCCCCAGCATTTT. Encoded protein: CASSTTGPLDQPQHF.

The chain employs TRBV5-1 and TRBJ1-2, with TRBD1 as a possible D gene (5 bases). V lost 4 bases and J lost 5, with 12 bases in between. This CDR3 region has 13 residues. Germline-derived CDR1 and CDR2 are SGHRS and YFSETQ. This CDR3 is CASSDGHTYGYTF. CDR3 nucleotide sequence: TGCGCCAGCAGCGATGGACATACGTATGGCTACACCTTC.

J is TRBJ2-1 and V is TRBV7-3, with D perhaps TRBD2 (6 bases). CDR1 and CDR2 (germline): SGHTA, FQGTGA. Trimming took off 1 base at V and 3 bases at J, with 19 bases between the two ends. The CDR3 is 18 residues long. In DNA form, the CDR3 reads TGTGCCAGCAGCTTAAGGGGGTGGAGCGGAGCGGGCTACAATGAGCAGTTCTTC. Its protein product is CASSLRGWSGAGYNEQFF.

The chain recombines TRBV5-6 with TRBJ1-2; maybe TRBD1 (5 bases). V lost 3 bases and J 2 bases, leaving 8 bases between the germline ends. The germline CDR1 and CDR2 sequences are SGHDT and YYEEEE. The CDR3 contains 13 residues. In nucleotides, the CDR3 is TGTGCCAGCAGCTCGACAGTCAACTATGGCTACACCTTC. The encoded protein is CASSSTVNYGYTF.

This clone has just one count. The chain recombines TRBV7-9 with TRBJ1-2; perhaps TRBD1 as D (5 bases). The CDR3 has 12 amino acids. The germline CDR1 and CDR2 sequences are SEHNR and FQNEAQ (reference sequence). The ends were cut back, 3 bases at V and 10 bases at J, with 12 bases in the middle. The CDR3 region has the DNA TGTGCCAGCAGCTTTTCAGGGACTGACTACACCTTC. Its protein is CASSFSGTDYTF.

The chain uses TRBV4-3 and TRBJ2-5; TRBD1 matches at 7 bases. The CDR3 covers 14 residues. The V segment lost 1 base and the J segment 4 bases; nucleotides outside the gene matches: 3. The germline CDR1 and CDR2 sequences are LGHNA and YSLEER. The CDR3 reads CASSQGPGGETQYF. CDR3 bases: TGCGCCAGCAGCCAAGGTCCAGGGGGAGAGACCCAGTACTTC.

The V and J genes are TRBV5-1 and TRBJ1-4; the D is unclear. The CDR3 length is 22 residues. In germline, CDR1 is SGHRS, CDR2 YFSETQ. Between the trimmed V and J ends, which lost 3 bases and 1 base, there was a span of 31 bases. The CDR3 DNA reads as TGCGCCAGCAGCTCAAATGTGATGAACCTTGACTCTCACTCGGGAACTAATGAAAAACTGTTTTTT. Translation gives CASSSNVMNLDSHSGTNEKLFF.

The J gene is TRBJ1-2, the V gene TRBV30, with 9 bases identical to TRBD1. The V and J ends lost 1 base and 4 bases, in that order; junction bases with no gene match: 10. Germline V lookup: CDR1 GTSNPN, CDR2 SVGIG (reference sequence). The CDR3 is 16 amino acids. As DNA, the CDR3 is TGTGCCTGGAGTGAAATTACAGGGGGCCGGGTCTATGGCTACACCTTC. Protein sequence: CAWSEITGGRVYGYTF.

V is TRBV19 and J is TRBJ1-3, with 9 bases fitting TRBD1. CDR3 size: 15 residues. With V trimmed by 6 bases and J by 4 bases, 7 bases remained unmatched. Germline loops: CDR1 LNHDA, CDR2 SQIVND (reference sequence). The CDR3 here is CASSRGQGGGNTIYF. CDR3 nucleotides: TGTGCCAGTAGCAGGGGACAGGGAGGCGGAAACACCATATATTTT. Based on the CDR3 plus reference TRBV19 and TRBJ1-3, the full variable domain is DGGITQSPKYLFRKEGQNVTLSCEQNLNHDAMYWYRQDPGQGLRLIYYSQIVNDFQKGDIAEGYSVSREKKESFPLTVTSAQKNPTAFYLCASSRGQGGGNTIYFGEGSWLTVV.

This chain joins TRBV28 and TRBJ2-1; 7 nucleotides line up with TRBD1. This CDR3 has 16 amino acids. After removal of 4 bases from V and 5 bases from J, the junction contained 11 bases not matched to a gene. The germline gives CDR1 MDHEN, CDR2 SYDVKM. CDR3 amino acids: CASSSYRDRENNEQFF. The CDR3 bases are TGTGCCAGCAGTTCCTACCGGGACAGAGAAAACAATGAGCAGTTCTTC.

This sequence joins TRBV18 and TRBJ1-5; TRBD1 matches 9 bases. The germline V gene encodes CDR1 KGHSH and CDR2 LQKENI. The CDR3 runs to 14 residues. Trimming cost V 3 bases and J 6 bases; bases outside gene matches: 3. Here the CDR3 DNA reads TGTGCCAGCTCACCGGACAGGGGTGTTCAGCCCCAGCATTTT. It codes for CASSPDRGVQPQHF.

This clone appeared a few times. This chain joins TRBV2 and TRBJ2-7, with 9 bases that match TRBD1. After removal of 5 bases from V and 3 bases from J, the junction contained 2 bases not matched to a gene. Germline V gene sequence: CDR1 SNHLY, CDR2 FYNNEI. The CDR3 extends over 13 amino acids. CDR3 in amino acids: CASSLGQGYEQYF. In nucleotides, the CDR3 is TGTGCCAGCAGTTTGGGACAGGGCTACGAGCAGTACTTC.